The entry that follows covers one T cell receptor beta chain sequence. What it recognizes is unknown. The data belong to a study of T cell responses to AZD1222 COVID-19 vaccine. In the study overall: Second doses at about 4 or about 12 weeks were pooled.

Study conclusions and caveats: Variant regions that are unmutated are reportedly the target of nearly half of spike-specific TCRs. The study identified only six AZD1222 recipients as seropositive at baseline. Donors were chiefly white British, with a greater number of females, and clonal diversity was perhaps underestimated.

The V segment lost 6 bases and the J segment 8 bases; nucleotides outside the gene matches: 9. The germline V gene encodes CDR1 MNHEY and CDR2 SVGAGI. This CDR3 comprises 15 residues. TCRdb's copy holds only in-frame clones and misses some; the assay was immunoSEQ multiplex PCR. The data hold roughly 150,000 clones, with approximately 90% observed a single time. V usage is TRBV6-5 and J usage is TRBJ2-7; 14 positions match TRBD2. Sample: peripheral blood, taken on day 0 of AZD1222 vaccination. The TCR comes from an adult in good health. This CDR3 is CASSQGTSGSPQQYF. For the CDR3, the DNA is TGTGCCAGCAGCCAAGGGACTAGCGGGAGCCCACAGCAGTACTTC.